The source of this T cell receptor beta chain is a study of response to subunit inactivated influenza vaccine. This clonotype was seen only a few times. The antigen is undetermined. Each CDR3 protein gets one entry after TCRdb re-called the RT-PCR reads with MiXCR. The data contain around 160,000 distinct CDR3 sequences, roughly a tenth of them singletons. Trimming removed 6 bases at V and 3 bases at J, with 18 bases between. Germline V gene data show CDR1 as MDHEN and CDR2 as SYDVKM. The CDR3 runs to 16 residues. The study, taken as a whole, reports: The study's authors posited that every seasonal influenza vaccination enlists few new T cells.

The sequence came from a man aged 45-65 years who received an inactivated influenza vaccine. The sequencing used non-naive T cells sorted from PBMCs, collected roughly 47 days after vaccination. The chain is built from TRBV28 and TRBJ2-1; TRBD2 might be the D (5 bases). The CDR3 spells CASSPLWSGDYNEQFF. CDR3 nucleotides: TGTGCCAGCAGCCCCCTCTGGAGCGGTGACTACAATGAGCAGTTCTTC.